This is a list of T cell receptor beta chains from one sample in a study of T-cell reconstitution after alpha-beta-depleted transplantation in children. Using its own MiXCR run on the PCR reads, TCRdb lists one record per CDR3 protein. Found here are 360,000 or so distinct CDR3 sequences, approximately 20% of them singletons; the top ten hold less than 4.5%. Sequenced here: PBMCs from the stem cell graft donor, sampled from the stem cell graft. The receptors were gathered from a human donor who donated a stem cell graft to a child with acute myeloid leukemia. Each CDR3 is given with its conserved first and last residue. Fields, in order: J gene, D gene, clone size, V gene, CDR3 DNA, CDR3 protein. D genes are given only for firm matches. The listing skips clone size in some rows; elsewhere it reads once, few, many or a size class.

>TRBJ1-2|TRBD1|NA|TRBV10-3
TGTGCCACCGGGGCCGACAGGGGGTTTAACTATGGCTACACCTTC
CATGADRGFNYGYTF
>TRBJ2-7|NA|many|TRBV12-3/TRBV12-4
TGTGCCAGCAGCGATTTCGGTGGGAGCTCCTACGAGCAGTACTTC
CASSDFGGSSYEQYF
>TRBJ2-1|TRBD1|many|TRBV20-1
TGCAGTGCCATGGACAGGATTTTCTACAATGAGCAGTTCTTC
CSAMDRIFYNEQFF
>TRBJ2-7|NA|NA|TRBV29-1
TGCAGCGTTTCCCCAGGGTCTAGCTCCTACGAGCAGTACTTC
CSVSPGSSSYEQYF
>TRBJ2-7|TRBD2|many|TRBV20-1
TGCAGTGCCGGGGGGGGGACCTACGAGCAGTACTTC
CSAGGGTYEQYF
>TRBJ2-1|TRBD2|many|TRBV20-1
TGCAGTGCTAGAGATAGGCTAGCGGCAGACAATGAGCAGTTCTTC
CSARDRLAADNEQFF
>TRBJ2-3|TRBD2|few|TRBV29-1
TGCAGCGTTGAAAGTGGACTAGCGTACACAGATACGCAGTATTTT
CSVESGLAYTDTQYF
>TRBJ2-1|NA|NA|TRBV5-1
TGCGCCAGCAGCCCCGGGTTCCTAAACAATGAGCAGTTCTTC
CASSPGFLNNEQFF
>TRBJ2-2|NA|NA|TRBV20-1
TGCAGTGCTCCTACCCCGCCGGGGACCGGGGAGCTGTTTTTT
CSAPTPPGTGELFF
>TRBJ2-3|TRBD2|few|TRBV12-3/TRBV12-4
TGTGCCAGCAGTAAAATTGGACTAGCGGGGGTGACAGATACGCAGTATTTT
CASSKIGLAGVTDTQYF
>TRBJ2-1|NA|NA|TRBV4-1
TGCGCCAGCAGCCAAGAGCCCCGGCCATTAGGGGGGAGTGAGCAGTTCTTC
CASSQEPRPLGGSEQFF
>TRBJ2-1|NA|few|TRBV24-1
TGTGCCACCAGTGATTTCGGGGGCAAGTTCTTC
CATSDFGGKFF
>TRBJ2-1|NA|few|TRBV24-1
TGTGCCACCAGTGATTTGGGTCAGGGGATCCATGAGCAGTTCTTC
CATSDLGQGIHEQFF
>TRBJ2-7|NA|many|TRBV28
TGTGCCAGCAGTTTCTTCGGGAGTAGCCACGAGCAGTACTTC
CASSFFGSSHEQYF
>TRBJ2-1|TRBD2|NA|TRBV20-1
TGCTGTGCTAGAGATGCGGGACTAGCGTCATACAATGAGCAGTTCTTC
CCARDAGLASYNEQFF
>TRBJ2-2|TRBD2|NA|TRBV12-3/TRBV12-4
TGTGCCAGTCAGCGGGACAACACCGGGGAGCTGTTTTTT
CASQRDNTGELFF
>TRBJ2-5|NA|NA|TRBV11-1
TGTGCCAGCAGCTTAGTGGGGGGACAGTACCAAGAGACCCAGTACTTC
CASSLVGGQYQETQYF
>TRBJ1-5|TRBD1|few|TRBV6-5
TGTGCCAGCAGTTACGACAGGGGGCTGGGTCAGCCCCAGCATTTT
CASSYDRGLGQPQHF
>TRBJ1-1|TRBD1|NA|TRBV5-1
TGCGCCAGCAGCGAGACAGGGGGCTTGGACACTGAAGCTTTCTTT
CASSETGGLDTEAFF
>TRBJ2-7|TRBD2|NA|TRBV27
TGTGCCAGCAGTTTAACGCGGGAGTTATACGAGCAGTACTTC
CASSLTRELYEQYF
>TRBJ2-5|NA|many|TRBV10-3
TGTGCCATCAGTGAGGGTACAGGGCAGGTGACCCAGTACTTC
CAISEGTGQVTQYF
>TRBJ2-2|TRBD2|many|TRBV27
TGTGCCAGCAGTCCCACCGGGACTAGCGGGAGGGAGCTGTTTTTT
CASSPTGTSGRELFF
>TRBJ2-3|NA|many|TRBV20-1
TGCAGTGCTAGAGATCGCACTAGGACAGATACGCAGTATTTT
CSARDRTRTDTQYF
>TRBJ1-5|NA|few|TRBV12-3/TRBV12-4
TGTGCCAGCAGCCTAGACCCAGGGGAACTCAATCAGCCCCAGCATTTT
CASSLDPGELNQPQHF
>TRBJ2-5|TRBD2|NA|TRBV12-3/TRBV12-4
TGTGCCAGCAGTTATGTAGCGGGAGTAGGAGAGACCCAGTACTTC
CASSYVAGVGETQYF
>TRBJ2-7|NA|many|TRBV12-3/TRBV12-4
TGTGCCAGCAGTTTTTTGGACTCCGATTACGAGCAGTACTTC
CASSFLDSDYEQYF
>TRBJ1-2|NA|few|TRBV7-2
TGTGCCAGCAGCCCGCAGACAGAGACCTATGGCTACACCTTC
CASSPQTETYGYTF
>TRBJ2-1|NA|few|TRBV10-2
TGCGCCAGCGAAGGGGACCATGAGCAGTTCTTC
CASEGDHEQFF
>TRBJ1-3|NA|few|TRBV12-3/TRBV12-4
TGTGCCAGCAGTCAATTCGACGGAGACACCATATATTTT
CASSQFDGDTIYF
>TRBJ2-2|NA|NA|TRBV4-3
TGCGCCAGCAGCCAAGGACTTGGCGTGAACACCGGGGAGCTGTTTTTT
CASSQGLGVNTGELFF
>TRBJ2-1|TRBD1|NA|TRBV12-3/TRBV12-4
TGTGCCAGCAGTTTGGACAGGGGCAATTACAATGAGCAGTTCTTC
CASSLDRGNYNEQFF
>TRBJ2-5|NA|few|TRBV7-8
TGTGCCAGCAGCTCGGGACGGGGGCCTCAAGAGACCCAGTACTTC
CASSSGRGPQETQYF
>TRBJ2-3|TRBD2|few|TRBV20-1
TGCAGTGCCCGGCGGACTAGCGGGAGGGTCACAGATACGCAGTATTTT
CSARRTSGRVTDTQYF
>TRBJ2-2|TRBD2|few|TRBV20-1
TGCAGTGCCCCCGGGACTACGAGCACCGGGGAGCTGTTTTTT
CSAPGTTSTGELFF
>TRBJ2-2|NA|few|TRBV4-2
TGTGCCAGCAGCCCAAAGGGGGGACTACAAGCCAACACCGGGGAGCTGTTTTTT
CASSPKGGLQANTGELFF
>TRBJ2-2|NA|NA|TRBV4-1
TGCGCCAGCAGCCAAGATCTAGTTTTTGGCTTAGCTCCCCCGAACACCGGGGAGCTGTTTTTT
CASSQDLVFGLAPPNTGELFF
>TRBJ2-7|TRBD2|many|TRBV20-1
TGCAGTGCTAGAGATGTCCCCCTAGCGGCACGCTACGAGCAGTACTTC
CSARDVPLAARYEQYF
>TRBJ2-1|TRBD2|NA|TRBV6-1
TGTGCCAGCACACTCGGACTAGGTCTGTTCTTC
CASTLGLGLFF
>TRBJ2-1|NA|few|TRBV7-3
TGTGCCAGCAGCTTAAGCGGTGCGGGACTCCTCGGGGTAAATGAGCAGTTCTTC
CASSLSGAGLLGVNEQFF
>TRBJ1-5|TRBD1|many|TRBV20-1
TGCAGTGCCAGGGGACAGGGGAGCTATGGTCCCCAGCATTTT
CSARGQGSYGPQHF